This T cell receptor beta chain emerged from a study of blood T cell repertoires in COVID-19. This CDR3 is 14 amino acids long. Germline CDR1 reads LGHDT; CDR2 reads YNNKEL (reference sequence). V was pared by 6 bases and J by 5 bases, with 7 bases of the junction left unmatched. In the source study's methods: Reference gene primer amplification in the assay estimated nucleated cell counts. Data came from immunoSEQ multiplex PCR; TCRdb stores just in-frame clones and leaves some out. For V, J and clone size, that table is used; D and trimming come from the DNA. The data show 250,000 to 300,000 clones, with just over 90% seen just once and roughly 2% held by the top ten.

Sequencing was performed on PBMCs or T cells enriched from blood (not recorded which). The TCR was taken from a woman in her forties with acute COVID-19. The chain has TRBV3-1 (or the pseudogene TRBV3-2) and TRBJ2-7; TRBD1 agrees at 10 bases. CDR3 residues: CASRNDRGQDEQYF. CDR3 sequence (DNA): TGTGCCAGCAGAAACGACAGGGGGCAGGACGAGCAGTACTTC.